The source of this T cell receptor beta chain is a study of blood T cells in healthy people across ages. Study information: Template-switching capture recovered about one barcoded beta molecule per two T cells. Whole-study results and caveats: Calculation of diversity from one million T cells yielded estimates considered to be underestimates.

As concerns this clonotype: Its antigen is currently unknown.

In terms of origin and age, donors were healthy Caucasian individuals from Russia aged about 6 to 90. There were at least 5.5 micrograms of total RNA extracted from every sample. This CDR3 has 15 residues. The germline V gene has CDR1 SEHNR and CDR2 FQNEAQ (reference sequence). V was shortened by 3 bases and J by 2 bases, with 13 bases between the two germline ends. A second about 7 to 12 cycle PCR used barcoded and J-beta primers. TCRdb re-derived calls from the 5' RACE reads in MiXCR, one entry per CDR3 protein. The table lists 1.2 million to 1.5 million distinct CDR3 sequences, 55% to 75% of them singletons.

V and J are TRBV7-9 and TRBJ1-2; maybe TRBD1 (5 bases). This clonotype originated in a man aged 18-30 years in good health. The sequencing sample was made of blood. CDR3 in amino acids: CASSLYPGTNYGYTF. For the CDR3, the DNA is TGTGCCAGCAGCTTGTATCCAGGGACCAACTATGGCTACACCTTC.